Below, 15 T cell receptor beta chains from the same sample are listed, as sequenced in a study of identical twins. TCRdb re-called the 5' RACE reads through MiXCR, storing one row per CDR3 protein. The sample lists about 240,000 distinct CDR3 sequences, roughly a tenth occurring once. Material: memory T cells sorted from blood. The receptor set was obtained from a man in his forties or fifties in good health.

This clonotype was observed many times. The chain uses TRBV6-5 and TRBJ1-4, with a possible D match to TRBD1 (5 bases). Looked up from germline, CDR1 is MNHEY and CDR2 is SVGAGI. The CDR3 runs to 12 residues. V was shortened by 9 bases and J by 10 bases, with 15 bases between the two germline ends. The CDR3 DNA sequence: TGTGCCAGTAGGGGAGGGGAGAGAAAACTGTTTTTT. Its protein is CASRGGERKLFF.

This rearrangement joins TRBV20-1 to TRBJ1-3; 7 positions match TRBD1. CDR3 size: 15 residues. Unmatched junction bases numbered 9, after V lost 3 bases and J lost 4 bases. Germline loops: CDR1 DFQATT, CDR2 SNEGSKA (reference sequence). CDR3 protein: CSASAPTGRGNTIYF. The DNA of the CDR3 is TGCAGTGCTAGCGCCCCGACAGGGAGGGGAAACACCATATATTTT.

There are many counts of this clonotype. The V gene is TRBV6-2 or TRBV6-3, the J gene TRBJ2-7; weak D call: TRBD2 (6 bases). Trimming took 3 bases from V and 2 from J, leaving 14 bases between them. This CDR3 is built from 15 residues. Germline loops: CDR1 MNHEY, CDR2 SVGEGT. DNA of the CDR3: TGTGCCAGCAGTTATCAACTAGCCCAGGCCTACGAGCAGTACTTC. Amino acid sequence: CASSYQLAQAYEQYF.

In this sample, this clonotype turned up many times. J is TRBJ1-6 and V is TRBV9; no reliable D call. The CDR3 spans 15 residues. Trimming removed 0 bases at V and 7 bases at J, with 11 bases between. Germline V gene data show CDR1 as SGDLS and CDR2 as YYNGEE. CDR3 loop: CASSVGGAGNSPLHF. The CDR3 DNA is TGTGCCAGCAGCGTAGGCGGTGCAGGAAATTCACCCCTCCACTTT.

This rearrangement joins TRBV14 to TRBJ2-5; 8 nucleotides match TRBD1. Germline V gives CDR1 SGHDN, CDR2 FVKESK. V lost 0 bases to trimming and J lost 4 bases; unmatched junction nucleotides: 4. The CDR3 is 15 amino acids. The CDR3 DNA reads TGTGCCAGCAGCCAAGACATGGACAGGGCAGAGACCCAGTACTTC. Its translation is CASSQDMDRAETQYF.

This clonotype was counted many times. The chain joins TRBV12-3 or TRBV12-4 to TRBJ2-1; D is unresolved. The germline V and J ends were trimmed by 2 bases and 3 bases, with 11 bases remaining between them. The CDR3 runs to 15 residues. In DNA form, the CDR3 reads TGTGCCAGCAGTTTACTCCTAGGAAGCTACAATGAGCAGTTCTTC. It encodes CASSLLLGSYNEQFF.

This clonotype was picked up many times. The V and J genes are TRBV9 and TRBJ2-1; the match to TRBD2 covers 7 bases. The CDR3 has 16 residues. The J segment lost 0 bases and the V segment lost 1 base, leaving 4 bases of the junction unmatched. Germline lookup yields CDR1 SGDLS and CDR2 YYNGEE. In DNA form, the CDR3 reads TGTGCCAGCAGCGTATTGGGCGGGAGCTCCTACAATGAGCAGTTCTTC. Its translation: CASSVLGGSSYNEQFF.

Many counts were recorded for this clonotype. The CDR3 loop reads CASRKSGRAKNEQFF. The CDR3 bases are TGTGCCAGCAGAAAAAGCGGGAGGGCTAAGAATGAGCAGTTCTTC. This rearrangement joins TRBV6-2 or TRBV6-3 to TRBJ2-1, with 10 nucleotides matching TRBD2. The CDR3 consists of 15 residues. Per germline, CDR1 MNHEY and CDR2 SVGEGT. The V and J ends lost 6 bases and 7 bases, in that order; junction bases with no gene match: 9.

A few counts support this clonotype. The rearrangement uses TRBV18 and TRBJ1-1; 8 bases match TRBD1. Trimming cost V 0 bases and J 4 bases; bases outside gene matches: 10. Germline CDR1 is KGHSH and CDR2 is LQKENI. This CDR3 is built from 17 residues. The CDR3 protein is CASSPPSQGALGTEAFF. The CDR3 DNA reads TGTGCCAGCTCACCACCGTCTCAGGGGGCCCTGGGCACTGAAGCTTTCTTT.

This clonotype was detected a few times. V usage is TRBV7-2 and J usage is TRBJ2-7; D is ambiguous. This CDR3 contains 14 residues. Trimming took off 5 bases at V and 6 bases at J, with 17 bases between the two ends. The germline CDR1 and CDR2 sequences are SGHTA and FQGNSA. The CDR3 is CASSPEANSGEQYF. The CDR3 region has the DNA TGTGCCAGCAGCCCCGAGGCCAACTCGGGCGAGCAGTACTTC.

This clonotype has only a few counts. The chain couples TRBV4-1 to TRBJ2-3; 11 bases are shared with TRBD2. Trimming cost V 4 bases and J 2 bases; bases outside gene matches: 5. This CDR3 is built from 16 residues. Germline lookup yields CDR1 MGHRA and CDR2 YSYEKL. For the CDR3, the DNA is TGCGCCAGCAGCCTTAGACTAGCGGGGCCCACAGATACGCAGTATTTT. Residues: CASSLRLAGPTDTQYF.

The V call is TRBV9, the J call TRBJ2-2; TRBD2 matches at 10 bases. CDR3 length: 19 amino acids. V lost 0 bases, J lost 1 base, and 9 bases stayed unmatched. Germline V lookup: CDR1 SGDLS, CDR2 YYNGEE. CDR3 in amino acids: CASSVVVGASGRNTGELFF. The CDR3 DNA is TGTGCCAGCAGCGTAGTAGTAGGGGCTAGCGGGAGGAACACCGGGGAGCTGTTTTTT. The complete variable domain, with remaining parts taken from reference TRBV9 and TRBJ2-2, reads DSGVTQTPKHLITATGQRVTLRCSPRSGDLSVYWYQQSLDQGLQFLIQYYNGEERAKGNILERFSAQQFPDLHSELNLSSLELGDSALYFCASSVVVGASGRNTGELFFGEGSRLTVL.

The chain uses TRBV7-9 and TRBJ2-5; D not resolved. Looked up from germline, CDR1 is SEHNR and CDR2 is FQNEAQ (reference sequence). CDR3 length equals 13 residues. V was cut by 5 bases and J by 0 bases, with 7 bases left in between. The CDR3 loop is CASSPTNQETQYF. CDR3 DNA: TGTGCCAGCAGCCCGACAAACCAAGAGACCCAGTACTTC. The whole variable domain, filled in from reference TRBV7-9 and TRBJ2-5, reads DTGVSQNPRHKITKRGQNVTFRCDPISEHNRLYWYRQTLGQGPEFLTYFQNEAQLEKSRLLSDRFSAERPKGSFSTLEIQRTEQGDSAMYLCASSPTNQETQYFGPGTRLLVL.

The V and J genes are TRBV7-2 and TRBJ1-5; D perhaps matches TRBD1 (6 bases). Deletions cut 4 bases from V and 4 bases from J, with 11 bases between. Germline V gene sequence: CDR1 SGHTA, CDR2 FQGNSA. The length of the CDR3 is 14 residues. The CDR3 protein is CASSYFQGNQPQHF. The CDR3 nucleotides are TGTGCCAGCAGCTATTTTCAGGGGAATCAGCCCCAGCATTTT.

The V gene is TRBV29-1, the J gene TRBJ1-4, with D maybe TRBD1 (5 bases). Trimming cost V 7 bases and J 6 bases, with 12 bases left between them. The germline V gene has CDR1 SQVTM and CDR2 ANQGSEA. This CDR3 comprises 12 residues. Written as DNA, the CDR3 is TGCAGCGGGTCGGGGGGGGATGAAAAACTGTTTTTT. It translates to CSGSGGDEKLFF. The full variable domain, in which reference TRBV29-1 and TRBJ1-4 provide the parts outside the CDR3, is SAVISQKPSRDICQRGTSLTIQCQVDSQVTMMFWYRQQPGQSLTLIATANQGSEATYESGFVIDKFPISRPNLTFSTLTVSNMSPEDSSIYLCSGSGGDEKLFFGSGTQLSVL.